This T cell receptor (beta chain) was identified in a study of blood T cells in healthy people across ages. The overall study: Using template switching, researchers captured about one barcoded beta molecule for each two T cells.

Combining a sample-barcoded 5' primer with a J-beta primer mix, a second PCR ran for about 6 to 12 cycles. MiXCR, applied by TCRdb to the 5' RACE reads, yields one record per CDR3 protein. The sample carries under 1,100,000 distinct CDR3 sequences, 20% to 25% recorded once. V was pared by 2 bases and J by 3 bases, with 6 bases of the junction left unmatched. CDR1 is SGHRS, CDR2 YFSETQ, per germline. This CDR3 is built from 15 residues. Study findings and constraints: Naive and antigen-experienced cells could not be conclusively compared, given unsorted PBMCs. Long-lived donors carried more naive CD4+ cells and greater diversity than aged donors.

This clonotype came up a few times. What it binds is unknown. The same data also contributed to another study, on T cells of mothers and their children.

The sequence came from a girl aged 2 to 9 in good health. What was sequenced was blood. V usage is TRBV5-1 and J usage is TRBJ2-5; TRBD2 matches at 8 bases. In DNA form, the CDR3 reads TGCGCCAGCAGCTTAGGGGCGGGGGGAAAAGAGACCCAGTACTTC. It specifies CASSLGAGGKETQYF.